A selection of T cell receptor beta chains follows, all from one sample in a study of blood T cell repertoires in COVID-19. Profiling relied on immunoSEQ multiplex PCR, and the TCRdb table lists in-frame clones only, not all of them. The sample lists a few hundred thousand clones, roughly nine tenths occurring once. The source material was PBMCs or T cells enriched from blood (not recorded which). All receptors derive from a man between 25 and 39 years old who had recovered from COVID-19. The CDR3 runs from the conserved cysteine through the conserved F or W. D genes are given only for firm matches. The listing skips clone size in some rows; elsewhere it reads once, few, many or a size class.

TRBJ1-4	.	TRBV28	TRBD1	TGTGCCAGCAGTTCTCCGGACAGGGCGGTTGAAAAACTGTTTTTT	CASSSPDRAVEKLFF
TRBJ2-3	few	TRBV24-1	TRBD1	TGTGCCACCAAAGGCGGAGGGACAGGGTCAGATACGCAGTATTTT	CATKGGGTGSDTQYF
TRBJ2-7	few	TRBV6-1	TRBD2	TGTGCCAGCAGTGAATTGGGCGGGAGCGTGTACGAGCAGTACTTC	CASSELGGSVYEQYF
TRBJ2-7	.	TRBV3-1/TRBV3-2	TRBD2	TGTGCCAGCAGCCTCGGGACTAGCGGGAGGGCCGCCTACGAGCAGTACTTC	CASSLGTSGRAAYEQYF
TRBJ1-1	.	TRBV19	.	TGTGCCAGTAGTATTGAGGCCTCGGGAAAAGCTTTCTTT	CASSIEASGKAFF
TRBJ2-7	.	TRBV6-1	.	TGTGCCAGCAGTGACCTCCCCCGGTACTTC	CASSDLPRYF
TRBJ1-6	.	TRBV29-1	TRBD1	TGCAGCGTCGGGACAGGCTATAATTCACCCCTCCACTTT	CSVGTGYNSPLHF
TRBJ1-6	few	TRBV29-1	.	TGCAGCGCCGGCGAGGGATGGGGCGGTTCACCCCTCCACTTT	CSAGEGWGGSPLHF
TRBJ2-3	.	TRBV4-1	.	TGCGCCAGCGCGGCTAGCACAGATACGCAGTATTTT	CASAASTDTQYF
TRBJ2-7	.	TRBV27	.	TGTGCCAGCAGCCTGCGGGGCCTAACCTACGAGCAGTACTTC	CASSLRGLTYEQYF
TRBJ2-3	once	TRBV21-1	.	TGTGCCAGCAGCAAAAAGGCGGGACTAGCCAGAAAAAAAGATACGCAGTATTTT	CASSKKAGLARKKDTQYF
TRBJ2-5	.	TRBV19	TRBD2	TGTGCCAGTAGTCCCGCCGGGACTAGCGGACAAGAGACCCAGTACTTC	CASSPAGTSGQETQYF
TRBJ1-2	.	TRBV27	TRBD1	TGTGCCAGCAGTCCTCTTGGGACAGGGCTGGATGGCTACACCTTC	CASSPLGTGLDGYTF
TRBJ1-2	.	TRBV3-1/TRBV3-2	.	TGTGCCAGCAGCCAAGATGTAGGGGACTATGGCTACACCTTC	CASSQDVGDYGYTF
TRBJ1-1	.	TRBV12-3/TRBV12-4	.	TGTGCCAGCAGCCTCCAGGAACCCACTGAAGCTTTCTTT	CASSLQEPTEAFF
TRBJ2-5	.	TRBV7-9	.	TGTGCCAGCAGCTTGGTTGGCGAGACCCAGTACTTC	CASSLVGETQYF
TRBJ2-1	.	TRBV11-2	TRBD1	TGTGCCAGCAGCCAGGGACAGAAGAACGATGAGCAGTTCTTC	CASSQGQKNDEQFF
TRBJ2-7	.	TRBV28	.	TGTGCCAGCAGTTTACAGGACAGACGTGGCGAGCAGTACTTC	CASSLQDRRGEQYF
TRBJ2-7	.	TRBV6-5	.	TGTGCCAGCAGTTTGTACAGTCGACAGAGCTACGAGCAGTACTTC	CASSLYSRQSYEQYF
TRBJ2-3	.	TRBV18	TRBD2	TGTGCCAGCTCACTGACTAGCGGGTCTAGCACAGATACGCAGTATTTT	CASSLTSGSSTDTQYF
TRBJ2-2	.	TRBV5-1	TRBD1	TGCGCCAGCAGCTTGGAGGGGGCCGGCACCGGGGAGCTGTTTTTT	CASSLEGAGTGELFF
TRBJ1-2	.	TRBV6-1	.	TGTGCCAGCAGTGAAGCGGGGGCATCCATCGGCTACACCTTC	CASSEAGASIGYTF
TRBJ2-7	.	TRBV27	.	TGTGCCAGCAGCCGCCTGGGGGGAGGAGGATTCTCCTACGAGCAGTACTTC	CASSRLGGGGFSYEQYF
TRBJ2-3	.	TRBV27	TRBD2	TGTGCCAGCAGTTACCGACTAGCGGTGGGTGGGGAAGATACGCAGTATTTT	CASSYRLAVGGEDTQYF
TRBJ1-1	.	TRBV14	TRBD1	TGTGCCAGCAGCCCTGTGGACAGGGGAGACACTGAAGCTTTCTTT	CASSPVDRGDTEAFF